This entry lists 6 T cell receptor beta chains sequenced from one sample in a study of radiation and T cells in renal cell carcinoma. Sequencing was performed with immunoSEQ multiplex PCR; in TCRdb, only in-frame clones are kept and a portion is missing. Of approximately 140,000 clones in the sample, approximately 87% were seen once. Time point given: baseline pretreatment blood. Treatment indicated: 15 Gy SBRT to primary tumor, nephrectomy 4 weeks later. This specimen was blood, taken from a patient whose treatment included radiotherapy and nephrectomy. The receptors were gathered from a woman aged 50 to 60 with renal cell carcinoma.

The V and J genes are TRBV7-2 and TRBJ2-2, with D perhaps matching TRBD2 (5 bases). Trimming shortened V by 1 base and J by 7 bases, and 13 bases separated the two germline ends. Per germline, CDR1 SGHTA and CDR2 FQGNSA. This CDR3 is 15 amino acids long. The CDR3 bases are TGTGCCAGCAGCTTAGTTTATGTTGGGAGCGGGGAGCTGTTTTTT. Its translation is CASSLVYVGSGELFF.

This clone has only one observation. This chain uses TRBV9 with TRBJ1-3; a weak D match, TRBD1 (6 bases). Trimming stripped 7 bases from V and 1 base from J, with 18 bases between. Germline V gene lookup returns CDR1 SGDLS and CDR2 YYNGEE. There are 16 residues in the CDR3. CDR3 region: CASGDRTTVSGNTIYF. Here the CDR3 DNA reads TGTGCCAGCGGCGACAGGACAACGGTATCTGGAAACACCATATATTTT. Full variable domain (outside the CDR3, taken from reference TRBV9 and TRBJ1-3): DSGVTQTPKHLITATGQRVTLRCSPRSGDLSVYWYQQSLDQGLQFLIQYYNGEERAKGNILERFSAQQFPDLHSELNLSSLELGDSALYFCASGDRTTVSGNTIYFGEGSWLTVV.

The CDR3 sequence is CAWSSIVGAPYNEQFF. The CDR3 region has the DNA TGTGCCTGGAGTAGCATTGTGGGGGCCCCCTACAATGAGCAGTTCTTC. V gene TRBV30 combines with J gene TRBJ2-1; D is perhaps TRBD1 (6 bases). The CDR3 totals 16 residues. CDR1 and CDR2 from the germline V gene are GTSNPN and SVGIG (reference sequence). Deletions cut 2 bases from V and 2 bases from J, with 16 bases between. The entire variable domain, with the rest obtained from reference TRBV30 and TRBJ2-1, is as follows: SQTIHQWPATLVQPVGSPLSLECTVEGTSNPNLYWYRQAAGRGLQLLFYSVGIGQISSEVPQNLSASRPQDRQFILSSKKLLLSDSGFYLCAWSSIVGAPYNEQFFGPGTRLTVL.

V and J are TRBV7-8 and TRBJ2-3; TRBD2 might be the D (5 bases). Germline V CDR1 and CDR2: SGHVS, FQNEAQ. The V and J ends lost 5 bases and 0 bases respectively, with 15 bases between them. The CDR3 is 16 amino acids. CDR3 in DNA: TGTGCCAGCAGCACCCTCGGGGTCCCAAGCACAGATACGCAGTATTTT. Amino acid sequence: CASSTLGVPSTDTQYF.

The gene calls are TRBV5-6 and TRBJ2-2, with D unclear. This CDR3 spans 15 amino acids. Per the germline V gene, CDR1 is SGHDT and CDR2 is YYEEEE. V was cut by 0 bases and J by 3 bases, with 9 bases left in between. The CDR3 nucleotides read TGTGCCAGCAGCTTGGTCCGACTGCACACCGGGGAGCTGTTTTTT. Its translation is CASSLVRLHTGELFF. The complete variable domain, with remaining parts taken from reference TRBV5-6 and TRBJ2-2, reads DAGVTQSPTHLIKTRGQQVTLRCSPKSGHDTVSWYQQALGQGPQFIFQYYEEEERQRGNFPDRFSGHQFPNYSSELNVNALLLGDSALYLCASSLVRLHTGELFFGEGSRLTVL.

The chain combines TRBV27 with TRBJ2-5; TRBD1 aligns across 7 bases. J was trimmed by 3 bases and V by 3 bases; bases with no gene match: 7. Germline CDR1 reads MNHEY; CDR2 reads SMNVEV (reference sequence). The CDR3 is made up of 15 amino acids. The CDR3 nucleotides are TGTGCCAGCAGTTTCCTAGCAGGGGGAAAAGAGACCCAGTACTTC. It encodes CASSFLAGGKETQYF.